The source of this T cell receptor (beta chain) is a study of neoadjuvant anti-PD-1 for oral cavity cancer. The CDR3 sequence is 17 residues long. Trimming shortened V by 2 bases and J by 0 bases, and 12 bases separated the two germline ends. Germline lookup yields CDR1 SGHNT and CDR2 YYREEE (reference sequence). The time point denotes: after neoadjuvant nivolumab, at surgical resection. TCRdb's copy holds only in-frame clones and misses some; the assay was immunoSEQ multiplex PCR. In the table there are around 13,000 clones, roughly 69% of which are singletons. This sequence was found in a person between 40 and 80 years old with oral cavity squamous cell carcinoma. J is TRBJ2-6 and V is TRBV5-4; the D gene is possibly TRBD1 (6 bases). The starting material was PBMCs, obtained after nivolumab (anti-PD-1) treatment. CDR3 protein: CASSFRTEISGANVLTF. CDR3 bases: TGTGCCAGCAGCTTTAGGACAGAGATCTCTGGGGCCAACGTCCTGACTTTC.